This note documents a single T cell receptor (beta chain) sequence. This record comes from a study of blood T cell repertoires in COVID-19. The overall study: PBMCs, B-cell-depleted T cells, or T cells were the source of the cDNA or gDNA that made up the material.

The V gene end was trimmed by 4 bases and the J gene end by 0 bases; junction bases not matched to a gene: 6. The length of the CDR3 is 16 residues. Germline V gene sequence: CDR1 SGHRS, CDR2 YFSETQ. Study processing details: Reference gene primers were amplified, and this amplification served to estimate nucleated cell counts. Clones were sequenced by immunoSEQ multiplex PCR, and TCRdb holds only the in-frame ones, with some missing. V and J calls and clone size are copied from that table; D and trimming were computed from the DNA. The sample lists roughly 400,000 clones, just under 90% occurring once.

The sequenced material came from PBMCs or T cells enriched from blood (not recorded which). This sequence joins TRBV5-1 and TRBJ2-2, with 7 bases fitting TRBD1. The source of this sequence is a woman in her fifties or sixties who had recovered from COVID-19. The CDR3 nucleotides are TGCGCCAGCAGCACGGGACAGCTAACGAACACCGGGGAGCTGTTTTTT. The encoded protein is CASSTGQLTNTGELFF.